The rows below give T cell receptor beta chains drawn from one sample of a study of cytomegalovirus exposure and HLA in healthy donors. Profiled with immunoSEQ multiplex PCR; TCRdb holds only in-frame clones, not every one. The sample has 150,000 to 200,000 clones; approximately 84% are singletons. Sequenced input: PBMCs. Receptors were obtained from a girl between 5 and 17 years old in good health and CMV-seropositive. CDR3s include the opening cysteine and the closing phenylalanine or tryptophan. The D gene is left open where the match is weak.

D: -
V: TRBV19
CDR3: CASSVGQRNTEAFF

D: -
V: TRBV4-1
CDR3: CASSHPLGGNEQYF

D: TRBD2
V: TRBV6-5
CDR3: CASSWRGGEQFF

D: TRBD1
V: TRBV4-2
CDR3: CASSQVRDRGYNQPQHF

D: TRBD2
V: TRBV6-5
CDR3: CASSNRLAGRYEQYF

D: -
V: TRBV6-5
CDR3: CASSSRIYDEQFF

D: TRBD1
V: TRBV11-2
CDR3: CASSLIRGTGREKLFF

D: TRBD2
V: TRBV10-1
CDR3: CASSSLAGTGDEQFF

D: -
V: TRBV6-1
CDR3: CASSEMGLSSYEQYF

D: TRBD1
V: TRBV19
CDR3: CATRDRVSSPNTGELFF

D: TRBD2
V: TRBV11-2
CDR3: CASSLRGLRTSGNIDTQYF

D: TRBD2
V: TRBV7-9
CDR3: CASSRPGLAGVGTYEQYF

D: TRBD1
V: TRBV7-9
CDR3: CASSLDFGQGRDGYTF

D: TRBD2
V: TRBV7-3
CDR3: CASSPGGLGNEQFF

D: -
V: TRBV6-1
CDR3: CASSGEGAGNTIYF

D: TRBD1
V: TRBV7-4
CDR3: CASSRTPGGTAFF

D: TRBD1
V: TRBV6-1
CDR3: CASSEAGQGVPEQYF

D: TRBD2
V: TRBV7-2
CDR3: CASSLGQASGPSYEQYF

D: TRBD2
V: TRBV18
CDR3: CASSPAGGQETQYF

D: TRBD2
V: TRBV7-9
CDR3: CASSSWRGGNEQFF

D: -
V: TRBV11-2
CDR3: CASSSKYDGKETQYF

D: -
V: TRBV14
CDR3: CASSRTAFTAYEQYF

D: -
V: TRBV18
CDR3: CASSPTGGEAEAFF

D: -
V: TRBV2
CDR3: CASRRTGDYEQYF

D: TRBD2
V: TRBV7-3
CDR3: CASSLGTSGDEQFF

D: -
V: TRBV21-1
CDR3: CASIPLEGQGARRESYNEQFF

D: TRBD2
V: TRBV30
CDR3: CAWSVPSGRVKQETQYF

D: TRBD1
V: TRBV7-9
CDR3: CASSLLGTAYGYTF

D: TRBD1
V: TRBV7-9
CDR3: CASSTTGTATYEQYF

D: TRBD1
V: TRBV7-9
CDR3: CASSSWDSFTDTQYF

D: TRBD1
V: TRBV10-3
CDR3: CAIRAGTGSGANVLTF

D: TRBD2
V: TRBV27
CDR3: CASSRRLAGGPGEQYF

D: -
V: TRBV19
CDR3: CASTTSGMTEAFF

D: -
V: TRBV5-6
CDR3: CASSFGLSGNTIYF

D: TRBD1
V: TRBV7-2
CDR3: CASSFDRGRLYGYTF

D: TRBD1
V: TRBV30
CDR3: CAWSFLLGQLNYGYTF

D: -
V: TRBV7-9
CDR3: CASSLRSGGTDTQYF

D: -
V: TRBV12-5
CDR3: CASGLVLPFEAHSYEQYF

D: -
V: TRBV10-2
CDR3: CASSVASYNEQFF

D: TRBD2
V: TRBV29-1
CDR3: CSVLVGTSGDEQFF

D: -
V: TRBV5-4
CDR3: CASSFRGSTEAFF

D: -
V: TRBV28
CDR3: CASSLYRSSQPQHF